This T cell receptor beta chain was sequenced in a study of T cell responses to AZD1222 COVID-19 vaccine. Trimming left V 4 bases short and J 1 base short, with 8 bases between. This CDR3 has 13 residues. As for this clone: Antigen specificity is unknown.

Overall study findings and caveats: The donors showed a predominance of white British ancestry and of females, with possible underestimation of clonal diversity. Just five to seven people given AZD1222 tested seropositive at baseline.

The method was immunoSEQ multiplex PCR; TCRdb's version includes in-frame clones alone and lacks a portion of them. The sample has 150,000 to 200,000 clones; around 94% are singletons. The source of this sequence is an adult in good health. The specimen was peripheral blood, collected on day 0 of AZD1222 vaccination. The V call is TRBV12-3 or TRBV12-4, the J call TRBJ2-7; no definite D call. CDR3 bases: TGTGCCAGCAGTTCCGACGGATCCTACGAGCAGTACTTC. Residues: CASSSDGSYEQYF.